The TCR beta chain under discussion was sequenced for a study of CXCR3-negative and CXCR3-positive naive CD8 T cells (dated by TCRdb to 2018 to 2020). Concerning the study at large: In total, 130 million to 150 million TRB reads were obtained, which works out to roughly 1.5 +/- 0.3 million reads per library. Data from roughly twelve donors, pooled across two independent experiments, went into the diversity and physicochemical repertoire analyses. For the TRBV-TRBJ cluster analysis, the naive subsets came from roughly 5 donors, while the memory cells came from 3 donors. Results the study describes overall, beyond this receptor: Compared with CXCR3-negative naive cells, CXCR3-positive naive cells had TRB CDR3s with higher hydrophobicity (lower Kidera factor 4), lower energy, and higher strength and volume indices. Freshly isolated PBMCs were used for most assays because CXCR3 expression went down partially after cryopreservation. Because surface CD5, which is linked to self-reactivity in mice, was comparable between the naive subsets, TCR interaction strength was also inferred from TRB CDR3 physicochemical properties. Comparably high repertoire diversity was found in both naive subsets, whereas much lower repertoire diversity was found in memory CD8+ T cells. Within the same donor, TRBV-TRBJ usage looked similar between naive CXCR3-negative and CXCR3-positive cells, but memory cells had distinct patterns.

From a lookup of the germline V gene, CDR1 and CDR2 are SGHDN and FVKESK. Spanning cysteine to phenylalanine, the CDR3 consists of 13 amino acids. DNA is not recorded here. Note on this clonotype: Its binding antigen is unknown.

For every CD8+ T cell subset, hundreds of thousands of cells were flow-sorted straight into RLT lysis buffer, and each subset was sorted in triplicate. To exclude memory contaminants, naive CD8+ T cells were stringently defined as CD45RO-CCR7+CD27+CD95-. Peripheral blood mononuclear cells were isolated from buffy coats using standard density gradient centrifugation. Naive CXCR3-negative and CXCR3-positive CD8+ T cells were flow-sorted using a FACSAria III. An RNeasy Mini Kit was used to extract total RNA from the sorted cells. Sequencing was performed on a NextSeq 550. The Human TCR Profiling Kit (MiLaboratory) was used to make UMI-labeled 5' RACE TRB cDNA libraries. cDNA synthesis used the entire amount of extracted RNA, and PCR amplification then used the entire amount of cDNA produced. Libraries were prepared in parallel with an identical number of PCR cycles. Per the original workflow: With a requirement of at least two reads per UMI, MIGEC and MiXCR extracted about 50,000 +/- 10,000 unique UMI-labeled TRB cDNA molecules per library. On average, approximately 40,000 +/- 10,000 functional in-frame TRB CDR3 nucleotide clonotypes lacking stop codons were found per library. After downsampling to 5000 UMI-labeled TRB molecules per sample, diversity metrics, including normalized Shannon-Wiener and Chao1, were computed in VDJtools. For the central five CDR3 residues, VDJtools calculated physicochemical properties weighted by clonotype size, namely interaction energy, strength, volume and Kidera factor 4. TCRdb reprocessed the reads and provides one entry for every CDR3 protein sequence; no DNA is given. It is TCRdb's table, rather than the study itself, that gives the V and J calls and clone size. The sample table holds tens of thousands of distinct CDR3 sequences. The ten largest clones capture 1.5% to 2% of the sample.

Sequenced input: naive CXCR3- CD8+ T cells from blood. The cell subset or site tag for this specimen amounts to: CD45RO-CCR7+CD27+CD95- naive CD8+ T cells lacking CXCR3 (TNR3-). The sequence is built from TRBV14 and TRBJ2-1; the TCRdb call, TRBD2, lacks DNA for checking. The TCR originated in a human donor in good health. Some clones in this sample may be carry-over from other donors' samples. The CDR3 reads as follows: CASSHDARGSQFF. The CDR3, completed at both ends by the reference TRBV14 and TRBJ2-1 genes, gives the full variable domain EAGVTQFPSHSVIEKGQTVTLRCDPISGHDNLYWYRRVMGKEIKFLLHFVKESKQDESGMPNNRFLAERTGGTYSTLKVQPAELEDSGVYFCASSHDARGSQFFGPGTRLTVL.